This T cell receptor beta chain was documented in a study of cytomegalovirus exposure and HLA in healthy donors. Germline V gene data show CDR1 as MNHEY and CDR2 as SVGAGI. With V trimmed by 7 bases and J by 6 bases, 8 bases remained unmatched. CDR3 length equals 13 residues. 60 Vbeta and 13 Jbeta primers were used in PCR. Generated by immunoSEQ multiplex PCR, the TCRdb table keeps only in-frame clones and is missing some. This sample has 170,000 or so clones, with approximately 80% found just once. Sequencing was done on a sample of PBMCs. The TCR sequence derives from a man aged 18 to 35 in good health and CMV-seronegative. The chain joins TRBV6-5 to TRBJ2-7, with 8 bases matching TRBD1. The CDR3 region is CASKGTGQLEQYF. CDR3 coding DNA: TGTGCCAGCAAAGGGACAGGTCAGCTCGAGCAGTACTTC.